At least ten counts were recorded for the clone carrying this T cell receptor (beta chain). Its antigen is undetermined. This sample is drawn from a study of Graves' ophthalmopathy and Graves' hyperthyroidism. Findings and caveats of the study: Ophthalmopathy and stable hyperthyroidism were discriminated by a 13-signature model, with approximately 89% sensitivity and about 84% specificity.

TCR beta CDR3 regions were amplified from RNA transcripts. Investigators did first-round RT-PCR with HTBI primers, then second-round multiplex PCR. TCRdb re-called the multiplex PCR reads with MiXCR, one entry per CDR3 protein. The data contain approximately 410,000 distinct CDR3 sequences, 15% of them singletons. The V gene's germline CDR1 is SGHVS and CDR2 FQNEAQ. V lost 2 bases, J lost 8 bases, and 9 bases lay in between. The CDR3 loop spans 12 amino acids. The TCR originated in a woman aged 18-29 years with stable Graves' hyperthyroidism. The chain uses TRBV7-8 and TRBJ1-2; D is ambiguous. The sample was peripheral blood. The CDR3 sequence is CASSLPAKGYTF. The CDR3 coding sequence is TGTGCCAGCAGCTTACCTGCAAAAGGCTACACCTTC.